This T cell receptor (beta chain) originates from a study of blood T cell repertoires in COVID-19. Study summary: The samples span acute and convalescent COVID-19 from the United States, Italy and Spain. Sources were T cells, B-cell-depleted T cells, or PBMCs; the material itself was cDNA or gDNA.

The table came from immunoSEQ multiplex PCR; TCRdb's copy has only in-frame clones and leaves some out. Of around 700,000 clones in the sample, 80% to 90% were seen once. This CDR3 spans 14 amino acids. CDR1 and CDR2 (germline): ENHRY, SYGVKD. Trimming took 2 bases from V and 5 from J; bases not matched to a gene: 2. This chain connects TRBV10-3 to TRBJ1-5, with TRBD1 matching 8 bases. Source material: peripheral blood. This sequence was found in a woman in her late teens or twenties with acute or convalescent COVID-19. The CDR3 DNA follows: TGTGCCATCAGTGAGCAGGGGGCTTATCAGCCCCAGCATTTT. Its protein product is CAISEQGAYQPQHF.